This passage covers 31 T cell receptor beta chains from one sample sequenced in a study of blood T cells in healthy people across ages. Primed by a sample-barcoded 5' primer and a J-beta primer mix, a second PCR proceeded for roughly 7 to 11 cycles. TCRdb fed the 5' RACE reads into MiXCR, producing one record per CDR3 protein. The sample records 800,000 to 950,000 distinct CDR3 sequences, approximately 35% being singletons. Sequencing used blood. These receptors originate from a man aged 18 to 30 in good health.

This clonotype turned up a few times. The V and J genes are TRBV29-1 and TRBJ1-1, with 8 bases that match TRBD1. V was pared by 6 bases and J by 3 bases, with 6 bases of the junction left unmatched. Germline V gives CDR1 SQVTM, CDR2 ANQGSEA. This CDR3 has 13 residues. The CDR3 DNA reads TGCAGCGTCTCACAGGGGGGGTACACTGAAGCTTTCTTT. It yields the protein CSVSQGGYTEAFF.

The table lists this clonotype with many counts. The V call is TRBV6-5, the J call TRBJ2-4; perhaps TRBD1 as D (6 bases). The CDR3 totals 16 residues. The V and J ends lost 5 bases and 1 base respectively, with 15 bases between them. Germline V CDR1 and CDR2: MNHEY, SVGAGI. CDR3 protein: CASSKGPRGAKNIQYF. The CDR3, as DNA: TGTGCCAGCAGTAAGGGACCGAGGGGGGCCAAAAACATTCAGTACTTC.

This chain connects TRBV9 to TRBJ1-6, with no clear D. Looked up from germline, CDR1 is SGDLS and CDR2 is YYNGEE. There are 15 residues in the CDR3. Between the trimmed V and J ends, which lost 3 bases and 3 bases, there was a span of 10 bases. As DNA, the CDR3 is TGTGCCAGCAGCGACCGGGAGGACTATAATTCACCCCTCCACTTT. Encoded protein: CASSDREDYNSPLHF.

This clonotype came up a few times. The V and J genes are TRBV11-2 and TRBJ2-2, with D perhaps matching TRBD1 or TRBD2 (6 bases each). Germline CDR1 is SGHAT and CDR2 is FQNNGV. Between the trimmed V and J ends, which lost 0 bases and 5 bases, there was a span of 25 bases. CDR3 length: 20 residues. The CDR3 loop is CASSLDSFGGWQGKTGELFF. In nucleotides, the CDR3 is TGTGCCAGCAGCTTAGACTCTTTTGGAGGGTGGCAGGGGAAGACCGGGGAGCTGTTTTTT.

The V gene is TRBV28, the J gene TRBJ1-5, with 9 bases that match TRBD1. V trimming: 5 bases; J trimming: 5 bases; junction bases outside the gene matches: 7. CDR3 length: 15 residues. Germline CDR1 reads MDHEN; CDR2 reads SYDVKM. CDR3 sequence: CASSPRTGDDQPQHF. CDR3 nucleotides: TGTGCCAGCAGTCCGAGGACAGGGGATGATCAGCCCCAGCATTTT. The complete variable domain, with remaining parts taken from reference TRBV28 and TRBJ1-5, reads DVKVTQSSRYLVKRTGEKVFLECVQDMDHENMFWYRQDPGLGLRLIYFSYDVKMKEKGDIPEGYSVSREKKERFSLILESASTNQTSMYLCASSPRTGDDQPQHFGDGTRLSIL.

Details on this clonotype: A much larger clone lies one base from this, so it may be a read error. The CDR3 sequence is CSASPSRDYRTYNEQYF. Here the CDR3 DNA reads TGCAGTGCCTCACCAAGCCGGGACTACCGTACCTACAATGAGCAGTACTTC. The V and J genes are TRBV20-1 and TRBJ2-1; 7 nucleotides agree with TRBD2. The assigned J gene may be wrong: the sequence end matches TRBJ2-7 better. CDR3 length: 17 residues. CDR1 and CDR2 (germline): DFQATT, SNEGSKA (reference sequence).

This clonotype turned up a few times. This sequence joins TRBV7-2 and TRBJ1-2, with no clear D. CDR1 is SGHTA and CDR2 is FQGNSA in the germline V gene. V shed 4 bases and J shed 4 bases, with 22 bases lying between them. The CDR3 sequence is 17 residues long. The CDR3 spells CASSSRAFAGVSYGYTF. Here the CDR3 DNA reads TGTGCCAGCAGCTCACGCGCGTTCGCCGGGGTCAGCTATGGCTACACCTTC.

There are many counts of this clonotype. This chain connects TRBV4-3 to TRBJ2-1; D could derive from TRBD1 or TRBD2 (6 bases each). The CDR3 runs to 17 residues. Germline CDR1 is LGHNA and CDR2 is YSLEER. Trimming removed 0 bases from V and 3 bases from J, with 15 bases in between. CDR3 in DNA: TGCGCCAGCAGCCAAGATCCCCCCGGGGGCGGCTACAATGAGCAGTTCTTC. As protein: CASSQDPPGGGYNEQFF.

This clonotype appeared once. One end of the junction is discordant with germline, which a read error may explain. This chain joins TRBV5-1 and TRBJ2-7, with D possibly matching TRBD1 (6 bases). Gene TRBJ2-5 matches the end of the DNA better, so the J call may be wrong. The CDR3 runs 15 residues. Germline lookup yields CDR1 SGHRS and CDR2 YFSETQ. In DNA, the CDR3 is TGCGTCAGCAGTTACAGTGGACAGACATGGGGGACCCAGTACTTC. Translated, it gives CVSSYSGQTWGTQYF.

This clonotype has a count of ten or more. Here the CDR3 DNA reads TGTGCCAGCAGTTTAGGGGGCGGCTATGGCTACACCTTC. Its protein product is CASSLGGGYGYTF. The genes are TRBV12-3 or TRBV12-4 and TRBJ1-2; TRBD1 is a possible D gene (5 bases). V shed 1 base and J shed 4 bases, with 7 bases lying between them. The CDR3 has 13 amino acids.

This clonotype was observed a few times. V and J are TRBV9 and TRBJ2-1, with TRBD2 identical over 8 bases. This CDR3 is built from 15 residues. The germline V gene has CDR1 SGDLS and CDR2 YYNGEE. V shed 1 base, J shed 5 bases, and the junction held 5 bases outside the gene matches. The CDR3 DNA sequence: TGTGCCAGCAGCGTATACGGCGGGGGGCACAATGAGCAGTTCTTC. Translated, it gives CASSVYGGGHNEQFF.

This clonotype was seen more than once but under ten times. The CDR3, as DNA: TGTGCCGTAGATCACGGGGGAAGTGAGCAGTTCTTC. Its protein product is CAVDHGGSEQFF. The rearrangement joins TRBV10-3 to TRBJ2-1; TRBD2 is a possible D gene (6 bases). Looked up from germline, CDR1 is ENHRY and CDR2 is SYGVKD. The CDR3 is made up of 12 amino acids. Trimming stripped 11 bases from V and 9 bases from J, with 17 bases between.

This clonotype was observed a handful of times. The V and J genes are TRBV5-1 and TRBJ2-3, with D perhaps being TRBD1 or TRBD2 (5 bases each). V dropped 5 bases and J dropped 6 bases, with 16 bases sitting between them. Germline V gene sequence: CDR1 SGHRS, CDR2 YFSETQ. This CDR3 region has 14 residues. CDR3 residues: CASRSEGSEDTQYF. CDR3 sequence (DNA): TGCGCCAGCAGGAGTGAGGGGTCAGAGGATACGCAGTATTTT.

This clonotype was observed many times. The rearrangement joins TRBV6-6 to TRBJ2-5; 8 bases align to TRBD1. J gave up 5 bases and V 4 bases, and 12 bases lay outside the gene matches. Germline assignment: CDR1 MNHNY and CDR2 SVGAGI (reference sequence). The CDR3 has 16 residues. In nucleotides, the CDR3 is TGTGCCAGCAGTTCCGGACAGGGAAACCCTAGGGAGACCCAGTACTTC. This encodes CASSSGQGNPRETQYF.

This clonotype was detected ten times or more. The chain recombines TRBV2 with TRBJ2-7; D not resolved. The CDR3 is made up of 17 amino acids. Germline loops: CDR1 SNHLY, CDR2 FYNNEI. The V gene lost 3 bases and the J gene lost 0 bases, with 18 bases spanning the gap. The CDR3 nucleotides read TGTGCCAGCAGTGAGGTGGTTATAAGGGATATCTCCTACGAGCAGTACTTC. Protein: CASSEVVIRDISYEQYF.

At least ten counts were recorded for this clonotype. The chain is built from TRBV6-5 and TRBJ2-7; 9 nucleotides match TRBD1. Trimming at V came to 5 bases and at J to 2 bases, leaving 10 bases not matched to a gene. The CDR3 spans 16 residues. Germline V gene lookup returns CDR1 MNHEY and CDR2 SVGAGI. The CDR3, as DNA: TGTGCCAGCAGTACGCGGGACAGGGACATTGCCTACGAGCAGTACTTC. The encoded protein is CASSTRDRDIAYEQYF.

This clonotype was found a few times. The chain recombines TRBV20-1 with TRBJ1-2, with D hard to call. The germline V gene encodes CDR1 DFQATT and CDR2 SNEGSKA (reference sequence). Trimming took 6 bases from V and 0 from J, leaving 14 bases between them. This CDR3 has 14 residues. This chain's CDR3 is CSAPKSATNYGYTF. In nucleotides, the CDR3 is TGCAGTGCCCCCAAGTCAGCAACTAACTATGGCTACACCTTC.

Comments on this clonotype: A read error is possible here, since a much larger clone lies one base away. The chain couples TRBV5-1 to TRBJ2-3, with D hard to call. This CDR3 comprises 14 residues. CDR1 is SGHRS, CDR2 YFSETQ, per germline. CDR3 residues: CATRPDQGTDAQYF. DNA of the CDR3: TGCGCCACCCGTCCTGACCAAGGCACAGATGCGCAGTATTTT.

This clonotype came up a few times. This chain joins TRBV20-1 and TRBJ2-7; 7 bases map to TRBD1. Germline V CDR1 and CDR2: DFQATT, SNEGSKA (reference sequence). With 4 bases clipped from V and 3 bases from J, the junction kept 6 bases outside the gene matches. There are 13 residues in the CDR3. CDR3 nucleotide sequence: TGCAGTGCTATGGGACAGTCCGACTACGAGCAGTACTTC. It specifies CSAMGQSDYEQYF.

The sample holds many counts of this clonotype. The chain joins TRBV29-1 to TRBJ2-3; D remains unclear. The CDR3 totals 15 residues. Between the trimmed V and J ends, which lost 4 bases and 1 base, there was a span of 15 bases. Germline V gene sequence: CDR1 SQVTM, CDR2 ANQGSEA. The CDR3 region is CSVVNPAARTDTQYF. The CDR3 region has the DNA TGCAGCGTTGTAAATCCGGCAGCACGCACAGATACGCAGTATTTT.

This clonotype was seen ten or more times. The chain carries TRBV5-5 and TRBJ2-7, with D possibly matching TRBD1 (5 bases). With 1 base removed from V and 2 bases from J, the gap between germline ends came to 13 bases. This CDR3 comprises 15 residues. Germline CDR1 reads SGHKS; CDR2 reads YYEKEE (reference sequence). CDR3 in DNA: TGTGCCAGCAGCTTGTTAGGGGCTGAGACCTACGAGCAGTACTTC. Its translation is CASSLLGAETYEQYF.

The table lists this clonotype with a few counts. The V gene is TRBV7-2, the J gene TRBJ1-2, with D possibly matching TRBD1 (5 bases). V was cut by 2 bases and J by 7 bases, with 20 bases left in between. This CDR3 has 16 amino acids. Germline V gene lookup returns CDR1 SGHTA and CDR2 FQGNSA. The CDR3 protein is CASSLLGAGGHGGYTF. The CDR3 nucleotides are TGTGCCAGCAGCTTACTCGGGGCTGGCGGACATGGTGGCTACACCTTC.

The CDR3 DNA follows: TGTGCCAGCAGCTTACTGACCCTTGACACTGAAGCTTTCTTT. It translates to CASSLLTLDTEAFF. The chain uses TRBV7-9 and TRBJ1-1; D is ambiguous. V was trimmed by 2 bases and J by 3 bases, leaving 10 bases between them. The CDR3 has 14 amino acids. CDR1 SEHNR and CDR2 FQNEAQ come from the germline V gene (reference sequence).

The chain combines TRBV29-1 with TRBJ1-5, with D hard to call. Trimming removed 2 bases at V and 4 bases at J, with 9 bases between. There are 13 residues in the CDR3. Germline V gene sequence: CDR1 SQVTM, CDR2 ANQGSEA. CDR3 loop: CSVELSRNQPQHF. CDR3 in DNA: TGCAGCGTTGAACTGTCCAGAAATCAGCCCCAGCATTTT.

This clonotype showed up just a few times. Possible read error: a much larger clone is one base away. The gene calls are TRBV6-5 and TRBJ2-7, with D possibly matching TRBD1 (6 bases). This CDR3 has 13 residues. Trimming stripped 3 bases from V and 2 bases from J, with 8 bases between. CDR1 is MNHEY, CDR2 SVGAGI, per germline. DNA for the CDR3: TGTGCCAGCAGTTATAGGACAGCCTACGAGCAGTACTTC. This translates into CASSYRTAYEQYF.

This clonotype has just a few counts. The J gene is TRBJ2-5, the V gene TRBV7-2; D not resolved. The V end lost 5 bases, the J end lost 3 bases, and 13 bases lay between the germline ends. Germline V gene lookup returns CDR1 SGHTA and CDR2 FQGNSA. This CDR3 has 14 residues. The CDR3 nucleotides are TGTGCCAGCAGCCCTCGCTGGAGAAAAGAGACCCAGTACTTC. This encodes CASSPRWRKETQYF. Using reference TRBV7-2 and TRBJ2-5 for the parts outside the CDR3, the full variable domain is GAGVSQSPSNKVTEKGKDVELRCDPISGHTALYWYRQSLGQGLEFLIYFQGNSAPDKSGLPSDRFSAERTGGSVSTLTIQRTQQEDSAVYLCASSPRWRKETQYFGPGTRLLVL.

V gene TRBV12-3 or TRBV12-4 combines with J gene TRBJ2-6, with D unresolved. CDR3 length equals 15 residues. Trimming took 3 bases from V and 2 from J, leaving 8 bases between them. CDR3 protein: CASSFDTAGANVLTF. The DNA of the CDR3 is TGTGCCAGCAGTTTTGATACAGCTGGGGCCAACGTCCTGACTTTC.

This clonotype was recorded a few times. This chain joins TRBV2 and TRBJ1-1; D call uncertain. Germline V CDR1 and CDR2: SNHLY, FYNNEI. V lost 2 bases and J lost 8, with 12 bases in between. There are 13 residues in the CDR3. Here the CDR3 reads CASSELPRQEAFF. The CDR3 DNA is TGTGCCAGCAGTGAATTACCCCGACAAGAAGCTTTCTTT.

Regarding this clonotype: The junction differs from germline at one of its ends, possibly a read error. CDR3: CASSLGPRSDSYERYF. Here the CDR3 DNA reads TGTGCCAGCAGCTTAGGTCCAAGAAGTGACTCCTACGAGCGGTACTTC. The genes are TRBV7-9 and TRBJ2-7; no clear D gene. Germline V CDR1 and CDR2: SEHNR, FQNEAQ (reference sequence). This CDR3 contains 16 residues.

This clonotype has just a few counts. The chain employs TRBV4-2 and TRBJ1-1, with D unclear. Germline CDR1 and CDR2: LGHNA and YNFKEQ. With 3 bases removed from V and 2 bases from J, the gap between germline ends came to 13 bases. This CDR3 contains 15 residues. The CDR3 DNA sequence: TGTGCCAGCAGCCAGGACCAGACGGTTAACACTGAAGCTTTCTTT. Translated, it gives CASSQDQTVNTEAFF.

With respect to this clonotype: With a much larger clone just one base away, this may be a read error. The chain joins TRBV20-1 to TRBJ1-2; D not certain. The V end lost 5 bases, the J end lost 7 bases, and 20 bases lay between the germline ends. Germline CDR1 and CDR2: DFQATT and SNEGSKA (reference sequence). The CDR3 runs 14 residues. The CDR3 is CSALSYGTESGYTF. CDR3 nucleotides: TGCAGTGCTTTAAGCTACGGCACGGAATCTGGCTACACCTTC.